This entry lists 17 T cell receptor beta chains sequenced from one sample in a study of technical replicates of blood from several donors. TCRdb's copy holds only in-frame clones and misses some; the assay was immunoSEQ multiplex PCR. This table has tens of thousands of clones, 75% to 95% appearing once. Sequenced input: T cells isolated from PBMCs. The source is a human donor in good health. Some clones in this sample may be carry-over from other donors' samples.

The chain recombines TRBV18 with TRBJ2-7; tentatively, D is TRBD1 (5 bases). This CDR3 comprises 12 residues. Germline CDR1 reads KGHSH; CDR2 reads LQKENI. Between the trimmed V and J ends, which lost 2 bases and 6 bases, there was a span of 8 bases. CDR3 residues: CASSPDSSEQYF. CDR3 DNA: TGTGCCAGCTCACCAGACAGTTCCGAGCAGTACTTC.

CDR3 in amino acids: CASSTDRAGNTEAFF. CDR3 sequence (DNA): TGTGCCAGTAGTACTGACAGGGCAGGGAACACTGAAGCTTTCTTT. The chain combines TRBV19 with TRBJ1-1, with 7 bases matching TRBD1. From germline, CDR1 is LNHDA and CDR2 SQIVND (reference sequence). This CDR3 is built from 15 residues. V shed 4 bases and J 1 base; nucleotides not matched to a gene: 6.

This chain joins TRBV19 and TRBJ2-7; the D gene is possibly TRBD1 (6 bases). CDR1 is LNHDA and CDR2 is SQIVND in the germline V gene (reference sequence). This CDR3 is built from 12 residues. The V and J ends lost 3 bases and 6 bases respectively, with 9 bases between them. CDR3 DNA: TGTGCCAGTAGTATGGGCAGGGGCGAGCAGTACTTC. This gives the protein CASSMGRGEQYF.

The V call is TRBV30, the J call TRBJ1-1; maybe TRBD1 (5 bases). The germline CDR1 and CDR2 sequences are GTSNPN and SVGIG (reference sequence). V shed 0 bases and J shed 8 bases, with 13 bases lying between them. The CDR3 runs 13 residues. CDR3 in amino acids: CAWSVKGSEEAFF. The DNA for the CDR3 is TGTGCCTGGAGTGTAAAGGGGTCAGAGGAAGCTTTCTTT.

This chain uses TRBV5-4 with TRBJ2-7, with D possibly matching TRBD2 (6 bases). Deletions cut 3 bases from V and 1 base from J, with 8 bases between. Germline values: CDR1 SGHNT, CDR2 YYREEE (reference sequence). This CDR3 contains 13 residues. The CDR3 protein is CASSSTSSYEQYF. The CDR3 DNA reads TGTGCCAGCAGCTCGACTAGTTCCTACGAGCAGTACTTC. The complete variable domain, with remaining parts taken from reference TRBV5-4 and TRBJ2-7, reads ETGVTQSPTHLIKTRGQQVTLRCSSQSGHNTVSWYQQALGQGPQFIFQYYREEENGRGNFPPRFSGLQFPNYSSELNVNALELDDSALYLCASSSTSSYEQYFGPGTRLTVT.

The V and J genes are TRBV5-3 and TRBJ1-4; TRBD1 matches at 8 bases. TRBV5-3 is an ORF, and what it does is uncertain. This CDR3 spans 15 amino acids. V shed 4 bases and J 0 bases; nucleotides not matched to a gene: 2. CDR3 amino acids: CARSGQGTTNEKLFF. CDR3 coding DNA: TGTGCCAGAAGCGGACAGGGTACAACTAATGAAAAACTGTTTTTT.

The chain carries TRBV10-1 and TRBJ2-2, with TRBD2 as a possible D gene (5 bases). Looked up from germline, CDR1 is WNHNN and CDR2 is SYGVQD (reference sequence). V was trimmed by 8 bases and J by 5 bases, leaving 15 bases between them. The CDR3 loop spans 14 amino acids. Here the CDR3 reads CASSEEVTTGELFF. As DNA, the CDR3 is TGCGCCAGCTCCGAGGAGGTGACTACCGGGGAGCTGTTTTTT.

This CDR3 is CASIYSLIFYNEQFF. DNA for the CDR3: TGTGCCAGCATTTACAGCTTAATATTCTACAATGAGCAGTTCTTC. The chain is built from TRBV21-1 and TRBJ2-1; the D call of TRBD1 is as the table states it, not checked on the DNA. TRBV21-1 is marked as a pseudogene. This CDR3 is built from 15 residues.

This clone was counted a single time. In DNA, the CDR3 is TGTGCCAGTAGTACCGGACAGATTAGCAATCAGCCCCAGCATTTT. Translation gives CASSTGQISNQPQHF. The V call is TRBV19, the J call TRBJ1-5; weak D call: TRBD1 (6 bases). V was trimmed by 4 bases and J by 0 bases, leaving 10 bases between them. This CDR3 has 15 amino acids. Germline CDR1 and CDR2: LNHDA and SQIVND (reference sequence).

The V call is TRBV7-8, the J call TRBJ2-7; D not certain. V lost 2 bases, J lost 2 bases, and 7 bases lay in between. Germline CDR1 is SGHVS and CDR2 is FQNEAQ. There are 13 residues in the CDR3. The CDR3 DNA reads as TGTGCCAGCAGCTTACACAGCCCCTACGAGCAGTACTTC. This codes for CASSLHSPYEQYF.

The chain uses TRBV6-5 and TRBJ2-7, with 10 nucleotides matching TRBD1. The ends lost 5 bases at V and 6 bases at J; junction bases unmatched: 7. The germline CDR1 and CDR2 sequences are MNHEY and SVGAGI. The CDR3 runs to 14 residues. CDR3 sequence (DNA): TGTGCCAGCAGTACCCGGGACAGGGGTAGCGAGCAGTACTTC. Amino acid sequence: CASSTRDRGSEQYF.

This clone was detected only once. V gene TRBV28 combines with J gene TRBJ2-5, with D possibly TRBD1 on 5 matching bases. This CDR3 is built from 14 residues. V lost 6 bases, J lost 6 bases, and 17 bases lay in between. Germline lookup yields CDR1 MDHEN and CDR2 SYDVKM. CDR3 sequence reads: CASSPHQGLKTQYF. The CDR3 bases are TGTGCCAGCAGCCCACATCAGGGTCTAAAGACCCAGTACTTC.

The rearrangement links TRBV5-4 to TRBJ1-1; D not resolved. Trimming removed 3 bases at V and 0 bases at J, with 9 bases between. The V gene's germline CDR1 is SGHNT and CDR2 YYREEE (reference sequence). The CDR3 consists of 14 residues. CDR3 bases: TGTGCCAGCAGCTCAACAAACCTGAACACTGAAGCTTTCTTT. Translated, it gives CASSSTNLNTEAFF. The variable domain in full, completed from reference TRBV5-4 and TRBJ1-1, reads ETGVTQSPTHLIKTRGQQVTLRCSSQSGHNTVSWYQQALGQGPQFIFQYYREEENGRGNFPPRFSGLQFPNYSSELNVNALELDDSALYLCASSSTNLNTEAFFGQGTRLTVV.

J is TRBJ1-3 and V is TRBV14; D gene ambiguous. The V gene lost 8 bases and the J gene lost 2 bases, with 16 bases spanning the gap. The CDR3 is made up of 15 amino acids. The germline V gene encodes CDR1 SGHDN and CDR2 FVKESK. CDR3 DNA sequence: TGTGCCAGCTCGCCAAGGAGAAAGCCTGGAAACACCATATATTTT. Residues: CASSPRRKPGNTIYF.

The chain carries TRBV19 and TRBJ2-3; 10 bases fit TRBD2. The CDR3 is made up of 19 amino acids. Losses at the gene ends were 6 bases for V and 2 bases for J; bases not matched to a gene: 17. The germline CDR1 and CDR2 sequences are LNHDA and SQIVND (reference sequence). The CDR3 protein is CASSLELRQGLANTDTQYF. The CDR3 DNA reads TGTGCCAGTAGCTTGGAGCTTCGTCAGGGACTAGCGAACACAGATACGCAGTATTTT.

This chain links TRBV5-6 with TRBJ1-3, with TRBD1 matching 8 bases. Per the germline V gene, CDR1 is SGHDT and CDR2 is YYEEEE. The CDR3 has 17 amino acids. The V and J ends lost 4 bases and 0 bases, in that order; junction bases with no gene match: 9. CDR3 DNA sequence: TGTGCCAGCAGCCCACTGACAGGGGAACTCTCTGGAAACACCATATATTTT. Protein product: CASSPLTGELSGNTIYF.

J is TRBJ2-1 and V is TRBV2, with D possibly matching TRBD2 (5 bases). Germline-derived CDR1 and CDR2 are SNHLY and FYNNEI. The V gene lost 4 bases and the J gene lost 7 bases, with 8 bases spanning the gap. This CDR3 has 12 residues. In nucleotides, the CDR3 is TGTGCCAGCAGTGTTCGCGGGAATGAGCAGTTCTTC. The encoded protein is CASSVRGNEQFF. The full variable domain, rest sourced from reference TRBV2 and TRBJ2-1, is EPEVTQTPSHQVTQMGQEVILRCVPISNHLYFYWYRQILGQKVEFLVSFYNNEISEKSEIFDDQFSVERPDGSNFTLKIRSTKLEDSAMYFCASSVRGNEQFFGPGTRLTVL.